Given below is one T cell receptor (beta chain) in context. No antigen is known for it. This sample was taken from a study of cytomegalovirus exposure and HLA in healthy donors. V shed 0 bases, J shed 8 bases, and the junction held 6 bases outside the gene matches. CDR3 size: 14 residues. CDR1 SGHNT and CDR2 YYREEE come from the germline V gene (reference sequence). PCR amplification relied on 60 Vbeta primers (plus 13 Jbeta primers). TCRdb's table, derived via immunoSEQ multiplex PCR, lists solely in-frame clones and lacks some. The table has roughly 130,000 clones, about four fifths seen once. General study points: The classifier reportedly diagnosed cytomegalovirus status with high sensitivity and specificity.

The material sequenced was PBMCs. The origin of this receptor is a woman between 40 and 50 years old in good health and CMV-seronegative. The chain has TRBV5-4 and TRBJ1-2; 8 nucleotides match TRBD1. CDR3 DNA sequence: TGTGCCAGCAGCTTGGCCAGGGGGCACGGAGGCTACACCTTC. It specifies CASSLARGHGGYTF. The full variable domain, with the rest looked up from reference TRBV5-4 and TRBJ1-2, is ETGVTQSPTHLIKTRGQQVTLRCSSQSGHNTVSWYQQALGQGPQFIFQYYREEENGRGNFPPRFSGLQFPNYSSELNVNALELDDSALYLCASSLARGHGGYTFGSGTRLTVV.